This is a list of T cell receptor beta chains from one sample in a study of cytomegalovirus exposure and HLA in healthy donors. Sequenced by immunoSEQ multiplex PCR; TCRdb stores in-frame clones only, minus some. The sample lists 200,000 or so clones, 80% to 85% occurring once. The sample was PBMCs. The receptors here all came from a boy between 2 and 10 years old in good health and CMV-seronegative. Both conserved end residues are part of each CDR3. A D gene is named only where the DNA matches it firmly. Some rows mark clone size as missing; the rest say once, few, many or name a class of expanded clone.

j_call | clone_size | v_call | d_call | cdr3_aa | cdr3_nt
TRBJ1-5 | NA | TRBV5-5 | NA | CASSLEGEGFAQPQHF | TGTGCCAGCAGCTTGGAAGGGGAAGGATTCGCTCAGCCCCAGCATTTT
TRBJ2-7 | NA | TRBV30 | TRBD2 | CACIAGGEQYF | TGTGCCTGTATCGCGGGAGGCGAGCAGTACTTC
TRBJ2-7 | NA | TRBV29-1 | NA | CSVEDRRESYEQYF | TGCAGCGTTGAGGACAGGAGGGAATCCTACGAGCAGTACTTC
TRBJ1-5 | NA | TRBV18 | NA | CASSPLDGEPQHF | TGTGCCAGCTCACCACTGGACGGGGAGCCCCAGCATTTT
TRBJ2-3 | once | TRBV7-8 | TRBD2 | CASSLNLAGVTDTQYF | TGTGCCAGCAGCTTAAATCTAGCGGGGGTCACAGATACGCAGTATTTT
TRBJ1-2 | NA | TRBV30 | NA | CAWSARGGYFNYGYTF | TGTGCCTGGAGCGCCAGGGGCGGCTACTTTAACTATGGCTACACCTTC
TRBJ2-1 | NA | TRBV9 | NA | CASTRESSSYNEQFF | TGTGCCAGCACGCGGGAATCGAGCTCCTACAATGAGCAGTTCTTC
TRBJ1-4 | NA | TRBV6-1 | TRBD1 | CASSEDKWTGISEKLFF | TGTGCCAGCAGTGAAGATAAGTGGACAGGGATCAGTGAAAAACTGTTTTTT
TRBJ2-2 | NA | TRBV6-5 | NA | CASSPTLTGELFF | TGTGCCAGCAGTCCTACTCTCACCGGGGAGCTGTTTTTT
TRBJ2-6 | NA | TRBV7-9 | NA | CASSFGGAGANVLTF | TGTGCCAGCAGCTTTGGAGGCGCTGGGGCCAACGTCCTGACTTTC
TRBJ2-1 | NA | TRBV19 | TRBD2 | CASSRSGGYNEQFF | TGTGCCAGTAGTAGAAGCGGGGGGTACAATGAGCAGTTCTTC
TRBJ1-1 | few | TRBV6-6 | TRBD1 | CATDPGGTEAFF | TGTGCCACTGATCCAGGGGGCACTGAAGCTTTCTTT
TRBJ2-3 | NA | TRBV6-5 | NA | CASTPAGIVTDTQYF | TGTGCCAGCACTCCCGCTGGCATTGTCACAGATACGCAGTATTTT
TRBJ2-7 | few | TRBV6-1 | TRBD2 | CASSDREGRYEQYF | TGTGCCAGCAGTGATAGGGAGGGGAGATACGAGCAGTACTTC
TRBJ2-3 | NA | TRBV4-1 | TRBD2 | CASSQDVWAGGPDTQYF | TGCGCCAGCAGCCAAGATGTTTGGGCGGGAGGCCCAGATACGCAGTATTTT
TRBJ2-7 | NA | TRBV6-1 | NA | CASSWRHEINYEQYF | TGTGCCAGCAGCTGGAGGCACGAGATTAACTACGAGCAGTACTTC
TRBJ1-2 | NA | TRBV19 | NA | CASSITQAGYTF | TGTGCCAGTAGTATAACCCAGGCTGGCTACACCTTC
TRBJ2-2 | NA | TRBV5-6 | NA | CASSLYPLQANTGELFF | TGTGCCAGCAGCTTGTATCCCCTCCAGGCGAACACCGGGGAGCTGTTTTTT
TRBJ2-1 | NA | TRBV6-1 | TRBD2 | CASSEVETSGNEQFF | TGTGCCAGCAGTGAGGTAGAGACTAGCGGAAATGAGCAGTTCTTC
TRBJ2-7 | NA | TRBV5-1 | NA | CASSLYHSYPSYEQYF | TGCGCCAGCAGCTTGTATCACTCCTACCCCTCCTACGAGCAGTACTTC
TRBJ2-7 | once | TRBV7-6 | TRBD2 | CASSFRTSGGLSYEQYF | TGTGCCAGCAGCTTCCGGACTAGCGGGGGGCTCTCCTACGAGCAGTACTTC
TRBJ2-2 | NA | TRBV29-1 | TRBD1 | CSAGTVSNTGELFF | TGCAGCGCCGGGACAGTATCGAACACCGGGGAGCTGTTTTTT
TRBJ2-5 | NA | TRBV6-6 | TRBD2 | CASREGVRETQYF | TGTGCCAGCCGGGAGGGGGTTCGAGAGACCCAGTACTTC
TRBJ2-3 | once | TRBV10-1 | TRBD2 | CASSESTPLAGRTDTQYF | TGCGCCAGCAGTGAGTCGACACCGCTAGCGGGACGTACAGATACGCAGTATTTT
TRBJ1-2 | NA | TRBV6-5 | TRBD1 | CASSSQGGLPYGYTF | TGTGCCAGCAGTTCTCAAGGGGGCCTACCCTATGGCTACACCTTC
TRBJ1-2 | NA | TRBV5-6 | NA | CASSPGGPVGYGYTF | TGTGCCAGCAGCCCGGGGGGCCCGGTCGGCTATGGCTACACCTTC
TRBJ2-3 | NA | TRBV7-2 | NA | CASSLGGLESTDTQYF | TGTGCCAGCAGCTTAGGGGGACTGGAGAGCACAGATACGCAGTATTTT
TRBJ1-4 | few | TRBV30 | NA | CAGRGGTTNEKLFF | TGTGCCGGAAGGGGCGGCACAACTAATGAAAAACTGTTTTTT
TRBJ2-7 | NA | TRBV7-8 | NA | CASSLIDEQYF | TGTGCCAGCAGCTTAATCGACGAGCAGTACTTC
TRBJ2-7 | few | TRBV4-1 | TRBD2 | CASSPGLAGGYEQYF | TGCGCCAGCAGCCCGGGACTAGCGGGAGGATACGAGCAGTACTTC
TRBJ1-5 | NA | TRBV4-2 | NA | CASSQEQINQPQHF | TGTGCCAGCAGCCAGGAACAGATCAATCAGCCCCAGCATTTT
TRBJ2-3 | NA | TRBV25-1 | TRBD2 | CATGRGVADTQYF | TGTGCCACAGGGCGGGGGGTCGCGGATACGCAGTATTTT
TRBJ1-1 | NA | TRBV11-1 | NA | CASLEAFF | TGTGCCAGCTTAGAAGCTTTCTTT